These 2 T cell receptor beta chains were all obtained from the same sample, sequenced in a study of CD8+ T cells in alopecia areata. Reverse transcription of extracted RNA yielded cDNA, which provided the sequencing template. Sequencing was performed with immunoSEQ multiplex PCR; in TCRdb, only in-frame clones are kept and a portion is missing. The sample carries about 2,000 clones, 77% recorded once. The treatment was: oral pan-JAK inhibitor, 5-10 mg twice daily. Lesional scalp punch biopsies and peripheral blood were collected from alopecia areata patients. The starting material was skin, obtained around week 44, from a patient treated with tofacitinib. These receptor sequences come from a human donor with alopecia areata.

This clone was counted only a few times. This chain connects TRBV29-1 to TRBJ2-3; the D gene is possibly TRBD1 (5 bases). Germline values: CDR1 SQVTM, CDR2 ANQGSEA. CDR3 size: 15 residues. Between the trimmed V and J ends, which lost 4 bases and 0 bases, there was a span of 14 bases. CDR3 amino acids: CSVVGVKTSTDTQYF. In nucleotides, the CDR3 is TGCAGCGTTGTAGGGGTCAAGACTAGCACAGATACGCAGTATTTT.

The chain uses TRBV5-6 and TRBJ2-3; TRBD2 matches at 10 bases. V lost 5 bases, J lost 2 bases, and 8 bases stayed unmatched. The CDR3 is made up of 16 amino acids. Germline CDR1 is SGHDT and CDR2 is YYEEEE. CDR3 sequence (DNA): TGTGCCAGCAGGCAGGGACTAGCGAGCCTCACAGATACGCAGTATTTT. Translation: CASRQGLASLTDTQYF.